The rows below give T cell receptor beta chains drawn from one sample of a study of Ad26.COV2.S vaccination and SARS-CoV-2 variants. The assay was immunoSEQ multiplex PCR, and TCRdb's table has in-frame clones only and misses some. Of about 320,000 clones in the sample, 70% to 90% were seen once. The material sequenced was peripheral blood, taken in a trial of Ad26.COV2.S vaccine versus placebo. Every receptor here comes from a person aged 18-65 years who received the Ad26.COV2.S COVID-19 vaccine or a placebo. Both conserved end residues are part of each CDR3. The D gene is left open where the match is weak. Rows give clone size only sometimes, using once, few, many, or a class for an expanded clone.

d_call	clone_size	v_call	j_call	cdr3_nt	cdr3_aa
-	-	TRBV19	TRBJ1-5	TGTGCCAGTAGTAAATTCGGTAGCAATCAGCCCCAGCATTTT	CASSKFGSNQPQHF
-	-	TRBV7-2	TRBJ1-5	TGTGCCAGCAGCTTACGGGGTCGGGGGCAGCCCCAGCATTTT	CASSLRGRGQPQHF
-	-	TRBV5-4	TRBJ2-5	TGTGCCAGCAGCTACCCTCAAGGTGGGAGGGAGACCCAGTACTTC	CASSYPQGGRETQYF
-	-	TRBV7-2	TRBJ1-1	TGTGCCAGCAGCTTAGATAAAGTGTACACTGAAGCTTTCTTT	CASSLDKVYTEAFF
-	-	TRBV7-2	TRBJ2-2	TGTGCCAGCAGCTTATTAGCCGGGGAGCTGTTTTTT	CASSLLAGELFF
-	-	TRBV4-3	TRBJ1-1	TGCGCCAGCAGCCAAGATAACCGATACCCTGAAGCTTTCTTT	CASSQDNRYPEAFF
-	-	TRBV20-1	TRBJ2-7	TGCAGTGCTAGTACCACAGGGATCGGCTACGAGCAGTACTTC	CSASTTGIGYEQYF
-	-	TRBV15	TRBJ1-3	TGTGCCAGTGCGCAGGGAGGCTCTGGAAACACCATATATTTT	CASAQGGSGNTIYF
-	-	TRBV10-3	TRBJ1-2	TGTGCCATCAGTGAGTCTGCAGACTATGGCTACACCTTC	CAISESADYGYTF
-	-	TRBV3-1/TRBV3-2	TRBJ1-1	TGTGCCAGCACCCGCGAGGTAGGTCTAGAAGCTTTCTTT	CASTREVGLEAFF
-	once	TRBV12-3/TRBV12-4	TRBJ2-7	TGTGCCAGCAGTTTAGGGCAGTCAGGGCAGTACTTC	CASSLGQSGQYF
-	once	TRBV29-1	TRBJ1-1	TGCAGCGTTGTCGTCAGGGGAAAGAACACTGAAGCTTTCTTT	CSVVVRGKNTEAFF
-	-	TRBV7-2	TRBJ1-5	TGTGCCAGCAGCTTAGCGTACAGGGCGCCCCAGCATTTT	CASSLAYRAPQHF
-	-	TRBV24-1	TRBJ1-5	TGTGCCACCAGTGATTCCGGAGTAGGTTTTTGCAATCAGCCCCAGCATTTT	CATSDSGVGFCNQPQHF
-	-	TRBV9	TRBJ1-4	TGTGCCAGCAGCGCAACAGTTGCAACTAATGAAAAACTGTTTTTT	CASSATVATNEKLFF
-	once	TRBV6-6	TRBJ1-1	TGTGCCAGCATTCCCCGCCCAGGGATCGGGCCCACTGAAGCTTTCTTT	CASIPRPGIGPTEAFF
-	once	TRBV10-1	TRBJ1-1	TGCGCCAGCAGTTATGGACAGAAAAACACTGAAGCTTTCTTT	CASSYGQKNTEAFF
TRBD1	-	TRBV6-5	TRBJ1-2	TGTGCCAGCAGAGGACAGGGGAACTATGGCTACACCTTC	CASRGQGNYGYTF
TRBD1	-	TRBV2	TRBJ1-2	TGTGCCAGCCTCCAGGACAGGGGAAGGAGCTACACCTTC	CASLQDRGRSYTF
-	-	TRBV19	TRBJ2-3	TGTGCCAGTAGTATTCAGTCTAGCCTGTATTTT	CASSIQSSLYF
-	-	TRBV7-2	TRBJ1-1	TGTGCCAGCAGCCTCGACAGAGGTGCTGAAGCTTTCTTT	CASSLDRGAEAFF
TRBD2	-	TRBV3-1/TRBV3-2	TRBJ2-1	TGTGCCAGCAGCCTTGCAGCCGGGGGGAAGCAGTTCTTC	CASSLAAGGKQFF
-	few	TRBV5-6	TRBJ2-2	TGTGCCAGCAGAGGTTGGGGGGCGGTAGGGGAGCTGTTTTTT	CASRGWGAVGELFF
TRBD1	-	TRBV7-2	TRBJ1-3	TGTGCCAGCAGCTTCCAAGGGAACAGGGGATCTGGAAACACCATATATTTT	CASSFQGNRGSGNTIYF
-	-	TRBV10-3	TRBJ1-5	TGTGCCATCAGGGCCAGGGAAGATCAGCCCCAGCATTTT	CAIRAREDQPQHF
TRBD2	-	TRBV5-4	TRBJ2-3	TGTGCCAGCATCCCGCCGGGGGGGCTCGCAGATACGCAGTATTTT	CASIPPGGLADTQYF
TRBD2	-	TRBV19	TRBJ2-1	TGTGCCAGTAGTATTATCGTGACTAGCGGGGGGGCCTTCAATGAGCAGTTCTTC	CASSIIVTSGGAFNEQFF
TRBD1	-	TRBV7-7	TRBJ2-5	TGTGCCAGCAGTACCCACAGGGGGCTTCGGGAGACCCAGTACTTC	CASSTHRGLRETQYF
-	-	TRBV25-1	TRBJ1-1	TGTGCCAGCAGTGAATTAGGTGGAGCGCCGAACACTGAAGCTTTCTTT	CASSELGGAPNTEAFF
-	-	TRBV5-4	TRBJ1-1	TGTGCCAGCAGCTTGGCCCTGAACACTGAAGCTTTCTTT	CASSLALNTEAFF
TRBD2	-	TRBV5-1	TRBJ2-1	TGCGCCAGCAGCCCGACTAGCGGGGGGGCCCCTGAGCAGTTCTTC	CASSPTSGGAPEQFF